A selection of T cell receptor beta chains follows, all from one sample in a study of OX40 agonist ivuxolimab in advanced cancers. Assay used: immunoSEQ multiplex PCR; TCRdb lists only in-frame clones, some missing. The sample contains around 66,000 clones, roughly four fifths of which appear only once. The sequencing used CD4+ or CD8+ T cells sorted from blood, collected in a trial of the OX40 agonist ivuxolimab. The receptors shown here come from an adult with an advanced solid tumor such as melanoma, head and neck, liver or kidney cancer. The conserved cysteine and the conserved F or W are not part of the CDR3 here.

V gene: TRBV5-4
J gene: TRBJ2-2
CDR3 protein: ASSFSENTGELF

V gene: TRBV5-1
J gene: TRBJ2-5
CDR3 protein: ASSSNQETQY

V gene: TRBV9
J gene: TRBJ1-3
CDR3 protein: ASSVEVAGAGNTIY

V gene: TRBV6-1
J gene: TRBJ2-7
CDR3 protein: ASSDMSSGTYEQY

V gene: TRBV9
J gene: TRBJ2-2
CDR3 protein: ASSPGQPANTGELF

V gene: TRBV2
J gene: TRBJ2-1
CDR3 protein: ASSLNPLATSSYNEQF

V gene: TRBV5-1
J gene: TRBJ2-1
CDR3 protein: ASRSGAVPGNEQF

V gene: TRBV9
J gene: TRBJ1-1
CDR3 protein: ASSPWGNTEAF

V gene: TRBV2
J gene: TRBJ2-1
CDR3 protein: ASSDIGSNEQF

V gene: TRBV7-9
J gene: TRBJ2-5
CDR3 protein: ASSFEGGAETQY

V gene: TRBV21-1
J gene: TRBJ1-2
CDR3 protein: ASSNLRDGHGYT

V gene: TRBV4-3
J gene: TRBJ2-3
CDR3 protein: ASSLDSAGTDTQY

V gene: TRBV9
J gene: TRBJ2-3
CDR3 protein: ASSVGYFGTDTQY

V gene: TRBV6-5
J gene: TRBJ2-3
CDR3 protein: ASSGRGLSTDTQY

V gene: TRBV30
J gene: TRBJ1-2
CDR3 protein: AWRPTGTVSLYGYT

V gene: TRBV11-2
J gene: TRBJ2-2
CDR3 protein: ASSRGQGGTGELF

V gene: TRBV7-2
J gene: TRBJ2-3
CDR3 protein: ASNLAGWADTQY

V gene: TRBV28
J gene: TRBJ1-4
CDR3 protein: ASLDRGANEKLF

V gene: TRBV4-2
J gene: TRBJ1-1
CDR3 protein: ASSQQGTNTEAF

V gene: TRBV7-2
J gene: TRBJ2-5
CDR3 protein: ASSLSAWETQY

V gene: TRBV28
J gene: TRBJ1-3
CDR3 protein: ASSSYGTSGNTIY

V gene: TRBV28
J gene: TRBJ1-3
CDR3 protein: ASSLFGGQASGNTIY

V gene: TRBV6-5
J gene: TRBJ2-2
CDR3 protein: ASSYSSYANTGELF

V gene: TRBV2
J gene: TRBJ1-2
CDR3 protein: ASGRDLVQGYT

V gene: TRBV19
J gene: TRBJ2-2
CDR3 protein: ASSGLADTPLTGELF

V gene: TRBV11-2
J gene: TRBJ2-1
CDR3 protein: ASSRIDRRTYNEQF

V gene: TRBV5-5
J gene: TRBJ2-3
CDR3 protein: ASSRRGGGSLTDTQY

V gene: TRBV5-4
J gene: TRBJ1-1
CDR3 protein: ASSRSSLALGTEAF

V gene: TRBV5-8
J gene: TRBJ2-1
CDR3 protein: ASSLGLAGSNEQF

V gene: TRBV6-5
J gene: TRBJ1-1
CDR3 protein: ASSSATGNTEAF

V gene: TRBV7-2
J gene: TRBJ1-5
CDR3 protein: ASSYKQGPQPQH

V gene: TRBV11-3
J gene: TRBJ2-1
CDR3 protein: ASSLEGAVLNEQF